The sequence of this T cell receptor beta chain was determined in a study of siplizumab effects on memory and regulatory T cells. The study's findings and limits: The study found naive T cells seemingly more diverse than memory cells and seemingly major alloresponse contributors. Memory cells that were CD4+ and unstimulated gave rise to alloreactive sequences, which siplizumab significantly reduced. A naive or memory phenotype could not be assigned to roughly 80-96% of the proliferating CD4+ or CD8+ clones.

Approximately 10^5 TCR templates underwent assay in every sample. Some clones are missing from TCRdb's copy, which holds only in-frame ones; the method was immunoSEQ multiplex PCR. The data hold 100,000 or so clones, with 85% to 95% observed a single time. This clone occurred a few times. Its antigen is not identified. Trimming took off 2 bases at V and 4 bases at J, with 15 bases between the two ends. CDR1 SGHRS and CDR2 YFSETQ come from the germline V gene. This CDR3 comprises 15 residues. V is TRBV5-1 and J is TRBJ1-2, with D maybe TRBD1 (5 bases). The sample comprised CD4+ T cells sorted from blood. The TCR sequence derives from a human donor in good health. CDR3 in DNA: TGCGCCAGCAGCTTAGACAGCTTGGGTAGCTATGGCTACACCTTC. Protein product: CASSLDSLGSYGYTF.